This T cell receptor beta chain emerged from a study of blood T cell repertoires in COVID-19. Study in general: Italy, Spain and the United States were the sources of the convalescent and acute COVID-19 samples. The cDNA or gDNA used as material had been derived from T cells, B-cell-depleted T cells, or PBMCs.

In the original workflow: Estimates of nucleated cell counts were drawn from the amplification of reference gene primers. The method was immunoSEQ multiplex PCR; TCRdb's version includes in-frame clones alone and lacks a portion of them. The V and J calls and the clone size are those of that table, but D and trimming were determined from the DNA. The repertoire holds more than 65,000 clones, with roughly four fifths as singletons. Germline V gene sequence: CDR1 SGDLS, CDR2 YYNGEE. Trimming stripped 4 bases from V and 8 bases from J, with 21 bases between. This CDR3 contains 15 residues. The chain joins TRBV9 to TRBJ1-2; no firm D call. The TCR was taken from a human donor in a cohort sampled during active COVID-19. The specimen sequenced was peripheral blood. The CDR3 loop is CASSPTPAPGGGYTF. The CDR3 coding sequence is TGTGCCAGCAGCCCTACGCCGGCACCGGGCGGGGGCTACACCTTC.